A single sample gave rise to the 21 T cell receptor beta chains below, sequenced in a study of cytomegalovirus exposure and HLA in healthy donors (dated by TCRdb to 2016 to 2017). The library was generated by the immunoSEQ multiplex PCR assay. TCRdb mirrors the immuneACCESS table, restricted to in-frame sequences. Some clones are absent from its copies; in checked studies, under half trace to an unresolved V gene, and the reason for the others is unknown. The sample data list roughly 150,000 clones, and 75% to 90% of these were observed just once. The ten largest account for around 2% of the sample. Sequenced material: PBMCs. The receptors come from a woman younger than 30 in good health and CMV-seronegative.

The CDR3 DNA reads as TGTGCCAGCAGCTTAAGCCCGGGGGGAACCTACGAGCAGTACTTC. This codes for CASSLSPGGTYEQYF. The chain couples TRBV7-2 to TRBJ2-7; 7 nucleotides match TRBD2. The CDR3 contains 15 residues. The V and J ends lost 2 bases and 2 bases, in that order; junction bases with no gene match: 6. The germline gives CDR1 SGHTA, CDR2 FQGNSA.

The genes are TRBV4-3 and TRBJ2-2, with 9 positions matching TRBD1. The germline V gene encodes CDR1 LGHNA and CDR2 YSLEER. With 2 bases clipped from V and 0 bases from J, the junction kept 10 bases outside the gene matches. This CDR3 has 19 residues. The chain's CDR3 is CASSQSQGARPSNTGELFF. For the CDR3, the DNA is TGCGCCAGCAGCCAATCACAGGGGGCTCGCCCCTCGAACACCGGGGAGCTGTTTTTT.

This chain uses TRBV2 with TRBJ2-5, with 9 nucleotides matching TRBD1. Germline CDR1 and CDR2: SNHLY and FYNNEI. The CDR3 runs 15 residues. J gave up 5 bases and V 6 bases, and 10 bases lay outside the gene matches. Written as DNA, the CDR3 is TGTGCCAGCAGAGCACGGGACAGGGCGAGGGAGACCCAGTACTTC. Amino acid sequence: CASRARDRARETQYF.

This rearrangement joins TRBV27 to TRBJ2-7; perhaps TRBD2 as D (6 bases). Looked up from germline, CDR1 is MNHEY and CDR2 is SMNVEV (reference sequence). V lost 2 bases, J lost 4 bases, and 12 bases lay in between. This CDR3 comprises 14 residues. CDR3 in amino acids: CASSLGGMWYEQYF. The CDR3 coding sequence is TGTGCCAGCAGTTTAGGAGGGATGTGGTACGAGCAGTACTTC.

The chain carries TRBV29-1 and TRBJ2-3; TRBD1 agrees at 9 bases. Germline V gives CDR1 SQVTM, CDR2 ANQGSEA. The length of the CDR3 is 14 residues. J lost 1 base, V lost 6 bases, and 5 bases had no gene match. The CDR3 loop is CSVRDREGTDTQYF. DNA of the CDR3: TGCAGCGTCCGGGACAGGGAGGGCACAGATACGCAGTATTTT.

This clone showed up just a few times. This chain connects TRBV5-1 to TRBJ2-1; weak D call: TRBD1 (6 bases). Between the trimmed V and J ends, which lost 4 bases and 0 bases, there was a span of 11 bases. Per germline, CDR1 SGHRS and CDR2 YFSETQ. The CDR3 has 15 residues. The CDR3 DNA reads as TGCGCCAGCAGCCGGACAGAAAGCTCCTACAATGAGCAGTTCTTC. Encoded protein: CASSRTESSYNEQFF.

The rearrangement uses TRBV27 and TRBJ2-1; 7 bases are shared with TRBD2. CDR3 length: 16 amino acids. Germline V CDR1 and CDR2: MNHEY, SMNVEV (reference sequence). Losses at the gene ends were 7 bases for V and 0 bases for J; bases not matched to a gene: 9. The CDR3 spells CASTYRGGRSYNEQFF. CDR3 nucleotide sequence: TGTGCCAGCACCTATCGCGGGGGACGCTCCTACAATGAGCAGTTCTTC.

The chain combines TRBV18 with TRBJ2-7, with 9 positions matching TRBD1. The CDR3 is made up of 18 amino acids. The germline V gene has CDR1 KGHSH and CDR2 LQKENI. J was trimmed by 2 bases and V by 2 bases; bases with no gene match: 13. This chain's CDR3 is CASSPRRTGETFTYEQYF. CDR3 nucleotides: TGTGCCAGCTCACCAAGGAGGACAGGGGAGACGTTCACCTACGAGCAGTACTTC.

V usage is TRBV7-9 and J usage is TRBJ2-5; 10 nucleotides align to TRBD2. The CDR3 spans 16 residues. Germline V lookup: CDR1 SEHNR, CDR2 FQNEAQ (reference sequence). Trimming cost V 4 bases and J 5 bases; bases outside gene matches: 10. The CDR3 reads CASSSSGRRSTETQYF. The CDR3 nucleotides read TGTGCCAGCAGCTCTAGCGGGAGAAGGAGTACGGAGACCCAGTACTTC.

The rearrangement joins TRBV4-1 to TRBJ2-5; the D gene is possibly TRBD2 (6 bases). Trimming took off 2 bases at V and 5 bases at J, with 24 bases between the two ends. CDR3 size: 18 residues. The germline gives CDR1 MGHRA, CDR2 YSYEKL. The CDR3 DNA reads as TGCGCCAGCAGCCAAAAAGGGGCCGTAGCGGCCGAGGGGGAGACCCAGTACTTC. The encoded protein is CASSQKGAVAAEGETQYF.

This chain joins TRBV30 and TRBJ1-2; 7 nucleotides agree with TRBD1. J was trimmed by 6 bases and V by 3 bases; bases with no gene match: 7. The CDR3 is made up of 13 amino acids. The germline gives CDR1 GTSNPN, CDR2 SVGIG (reference sequence). DNA of the CDR3: TGTGCCTGGAGCCCCCAGGGGGACGATGGCTACACCTTC. Translating gives CAWSPQGDDGYTF.

The rearrangement uses TRBV10-2 and TRBJ2-7, with a weak D call TRBD2 (7 bases). The CDR3 extends over 15 amino acids. Trimming pared 4 bases from V and 2 bases from J, leaving 15 bases between. Germline assignment: CDR1 WSHSY and CDR2 SAAADI. In DNA form, the CDR3 reads TGCGCCAGCAGTGGGCTACAGGGAGGGGCCTACGAGCAGTACTTC. This encodes CASSGLQGGAYEQYF.

This rearrangement joins TRBV5-1 to TRBJ2-2; 7 nucleotides line up with TRBD1. Germline V gives CDR1 SGHRS, CDR2 YFSETQ. The CDR3 totals 15 residues. V gave up 4 bases and J gave up 1 base; unmatched junction bases: 4. CDR3 DNA sequence: TGCGCCAGCAGCCCTCGGACAGGGAACACCGGGGAGCTGTTTTTT. Amino acid sequence: CASSPRTGNTGELFF.

CDR3: CASSYRSGPRGQPQHF. In DNA form, the CDR3 reads TGTGCCAGCAGTTACCGGTCGGGACCAAGGGGGCAGCCCCAGCATTTT. V and J are TRBV6-5 and TRBJ1-5, with D perhaps TRBD1 (6 bases). CDR3 length equals 16 residues. Germline values: CDR1 MNHEY, CDR2 SVGAGI. V gave up 2 bases and J gave up 7 bases, with 18 bases separating them.

The J gene is TRBJ1-5, the V gene TRBV2; D is undetermined. The CDR3 runs 12 residues. V lost 7 bases, J lost 6 bases, and 10 bases lay in between. CDR1 and CDR2 (germline): SNHLY, FYNNEI. This chain's CDR3 is CASTAGIQPQHF. CDR3 nucleotides: TGTGCCAGCACCGCGGGGATTCAGCCCCAGCATTTT.

V usage is TRBV7-9 and J usage is TRBJ2-7; D may be TRBD2 (6 bases). V was trimmed by 8 bases and J by 6 bases, leaving 11 bases between them. The CDR3 has 11 amino acids. Germline lookup yields CDR1 SEHNR and CDR2 FQNEAQ (reference sequence). In DNA, the CDR3 is TGTGCCAGCCGGCGGGGAGGCGAGCAGTACTTC. Protein sequence: CASRRGGEQYF.

This clone was counted a few times. The rearrangement links TRBV5-6 to TRBJ1-2, with 9 nucleotides matching TRBD1. The V segment lost 6 bases and the J segment 7 bases; nucleotides outside the gene matches: 7. In germline, CDR1 is SGHDT, CDR2 YYEEEE. This CDR3 contains 13 residues. CDR3 in DNA: TGTGCCAGCACCCCGGACAGGGGCGGTGGCTACACCTTC. Protein sequence: CASTPDRGGGYTF.

The chain is built from TRBV28 and TRBJ2-7; 10 nucleotides match TRBD2. V gave up 9 bases and J gave up 0 bases; unmatched junction bases: 5. CDR1 is MDHEN, CDR2 SYDVKM, per germline. The CDR3 covers 14 residues. CDR3 sequence (DNA): TGTGCCAGTAATTTAGCGGGGGGCTCCTACGAGCAGTACTTC. Protein sequence: CASNLAGGSYEQYF. Complete variable domain (other parts from reference TRBV28 and TRBJ2-7): DVKVTQSSRYLVKRTGEKVFLECVQDMDHENMFWYRQDPGLGLRLIYFSYDVKMKEKGDIPEGYSVSREKKERFSLILESASTNQTSMYLCASNLAGGSYEQYFGPGTRLTVT.

The chain uses TRBV10-3 and TRBJ1-3, with TRBD1 identical over 8 bases. With V trimmed by 10 bases and J by 6 bases, 11 bases remained unmatched. Germline V lookup: CDR1 ENHRY, CDR2 SYGVKD. This CDR3 has 14 amino acids. Here the CDR3 reads CATIETGVANTIYF. In DNA form, the CDR3 reads TGTGCCACGATAGAGACAGGGGTGGCAAACACCATATATTTT.

The CDR3 DNA sequence: TGTGCCAGCAGTGAAAGTAGGAGGCTCTTCTATGGCTACACCTTC. Amino acid sequence: CASSESRRLFYGYTF. This rearrangement joins TRBV2 to TRBJ1-2; D unclear. CDR3 length: 15 residues. V was shortened by 2 bases and J by 4 bases, with 14 bases between the two germline ends. CDR1 and CDR2 from the germline V gene are SNHLY and FYNNEI.

The chain carries TRBV5-1 and TRBJ1-1, with D hard to call. This CDR3 comprises 13 residues. Germline V gene lookup returns CDR1 SGHRS and CDR2 YFSETQ. V shed 2 bases and J shed 10 bases, with 15 bases lying between them. The CDR3 bases are TGCGCCAGCAGCTTTGGGAGTAGGGCAGGAGCTTTCTTT. Protein: CASSFGSRAGAFF.